This passage covers 5 T cell receptor beta chains from one sample sequenced in a study of tumor-infiltrating lymphocytes in primary liver carcinoma. From unsorted bulk tissue weighing roughly 18-31 mg, DNA and RNA were co-extracted. Making TCR beta cDNA involved approximately 510 ng total RNA and a constant-region primer. Researchers made the TCR beta libraries by running three nested multiplex PCR rounds with slightly modified ARM-PCR. Primers for the first two PCR rounds were TRBV1-TRBV30 forward primers and a C-beta reverse primer (roughly 10 cycles per round). TCRdb re-derived calls from the multiplex PCR reads in MiXCR, one entry per CDR3 protein. The sample holds fewer than 85,000 distinct CDR3 sequences; roughly 72% are singletons and the top ten take less than 30%. The sequencing input was tumor-adjacent normal liver tissue. The receptors were sampled from a man aged 40-50 years with primary liver carcinoma and hepatitis B virus infection.

This clonotype was seen a few times. V usage is TRBV6-5 and J usage is TRBJ2-1; D may correspond to TRBD1 or TRBD2 (5 bases each). The CDR3 extends over 16 amino acids. The V gene lost 7 bases and the J gene lost 0 bases, with 16 bases spanning the gap. Germline lookup yields CDR1 MNHEY and CDR2 SVGAGI. The chain's CDR3 is CASILGTSGSYNEQFF. Written as DNA, the CDR3 is TGTGCCAGCATTCTGGGGACCAGCGGCTCCTACAATGAGCAGTTCTTC.

The chain has TRBV5-1 and TRBJ2-1, with 7 bases matching TRBD2. The CDR3 sequence is 12 residues long. Trimming removed 0 bases from V and 13 bases from J; junction bases left unmatched: 4. CDR1 SGHRS and CDR2 YFSETQ come from the germline V gene. CDR3 DNA: TGCGCCAGCAGCTTGGGGGGAGGGACCCAGTTCTTC. It translates to CASSLGGGTQFF.

This clonotype has only a few counts. A much larger clone differs from this one at a single base, so this may be a read error. The chain joins TRBV5-6 to TRBJ2-3, with D tentatively TRBD2 (5 bases). V lost 4 bases and J 2 bases, leaving 11 bases between the germline ends. The CDR3 covers 14 residues. Germline V lookup: CDR1 SGHDT, CDR2 YYEEEE. The CDR3 protein is CASSPRRNTDTQYF. Here the CDR3 DNA reads TGTGCCAGCAGCCCCCGGAGGAACACAGATACGCAGTATTTT.

A remark on this clonotype: Since the CDR3 does not end with the conserved phenylalanine or tryptophan, this likely comes from a read error. The V call is TRBV6-6, the J call TRBJ2-3; no reliable D call. The CDR3 loop spans 14 amino acids. V gave up 7 bases and J gave up 0 bases, with 11 bases separating them. CDR1 and CDR2 (germline): MNHNY, SVGAGI (reference sequence). The CDR3 sequence: CASTQDASTDTQYY. CDR3 coding DNA: TGTGCCAGCACCCAGGATGCCAGCACAGATACGCAGTATTAT.

Worth noting for this clonotype: Possible read error: a much larger clone is one base away. V usage is TRBV12-3 or TRBV12-4 and J usage is TRBJ1-5, with TRBD1 as a possible D gene (5 bases). The CDR3 length is 14 residues. The V and J ends lost 3 bases and 3 bases respectively, with 9 bases between them. This chain's CDR3 is CASSFPGLNQPQHF. The CDR3 DNA reads TGTGCCAGCAGTTTTCCGGGGCTCAATCAGCCCCAGCATTTT.